The clone carrying this T cell receptor beta chain was observed a few times. Its antigen remains unknown. The sample originates from a study of T cells in Graves' hyperthyroidism and ophthalmopathy. The study, taken as a whole, reports: Most thyroid clonotypes with frequency above 0.001 were detected in blood.

Exclusion of a patient resulted from uncontrolled infection, other autoimmune disease, pregnancy or lactation. Out of approximately 9.9 ml of fresh peripheral blood came the PBMCs. The TCR beta CDR3 regions underwent amplification using RNA transcripts as the source. The primer set for the first-round RT-PCR of the TCR CDR3 was HTBI. One entry per CDR3 protein results from TCRdb running MiXCR on the multiplex PCR reads. The table records about 290,000 distinct CDR3 sequences, about a sixth of them present only once. The CDR3 totals 21 residues. Germline V gene lookup returns CDR1 PRHDT and CDR2 FYEKMQ (reference sequence). The V and J ends lost 0 bases and 3 bases, in that order; junction bases with no gene match: 16.

The chain uses TRBV13 and TRBJ2-7, with 14 bases fitting TRBD2. The TCR was taken from a woman aged 60-75 years with Graves' ophthalmopathy. Sequenced sample: blood. The CDR3: CASSLGYLGSGLAGVSYEQYF. In DNA form, the CDR3 reads TGTGCCAGCAGCTTAGGCTATCTTGGTTCGGGACTAGCGGGAGTTAGCTACGAGCAGTACTTC.